These 20 T cell receptor beta chains were sequenced from one sample in a study of cytomegalovirus exposure and HLA in healthy donors. The PCR employed 60 Vbeta primers together with 13 Jbeta primers. Method: immunoSEQ multiplex PCR; TCRdb's copy keeps in-frame clones and lacks some. The sample lists tens of thousands of clones; around three quarters were seen once. Specimen: PBMCs. The receptors come from a male donor in good health and CMV-seronegative.

This clone was observed once. The genes are TRBV12-5 and TRBJ1-2; no firm D call. CDR1 and CDR2 from the germline V gene are LGHNT and FRNRAP. With 5 bases removed from V and 1 base from J, the gap between germline ends came to 17 bases. The CDR3 has 16 residues. DNA for the CDR3: TGTGCTAGTGGTCCCCGTGGGCAGGCGATTAACTATGGCTACACCTTC. It yields the protein CASGPRGQAINYGYTF.

This clone was seen only a few times. The CDR3 sequence is CASSEGTGNYGYTF. In nucleotides, the CDR3 is TGTGCCAGCAGCGAAGGGACAGGGAACTATGGCTACACCTTC. This chain links TRBV9 with TRBJ1-2; 9 bases fit TRBD1. The CDR3 has 14 amino acids. The V and J ends lost 3 bases and 2 bases, in that order; junction bases with no gene match: 2. From germline, CDR1 is SGDLS and CDR2 YYNGEE.

V gene TRBV12-5 combines with J gene TRBJ1-1; 9 bases are shared with TRBD1. The J segment lost 5 bases and the V segment lost 6 bases, leaving 7 bases of the junction unmatched. Germline V gives CDR1 LGHNT, CDR2 FRNRAP. The CDR3 loop spans 14 amino acids. The CDR3 protein is CASGLPTGGTEAFF. The CDR3 region has the DNA TGTGCTAGTGGACTACCGACAGGGGGGACTGAAGCTTTCTTT.

V and J are TRBV7-2 and TRBJ1-2; no clear D. The CDR3 spans 14 residues. Per germline, CDR1 SGHTA and CDR2 FQGNSA. V was trimmed by 4 bases and J by 8 bases, leaving 17 bases between them. In nucleotides, the CDR3 is TGTGCCAGCAGCTCCACAACCGACGGGAGAGGCTACACCTTC. This codes for CASSSTTDGRGYTF.

Of note for this clone: At one end the junction does not follow the germline gene, possibly because of a read error. Other DNA sequences in the same sample also yield this CDR3. This chain joins TRBV7-9 and TRBJ2-5; D call uncertain. Germline CDR1 is SEHNR and CDR2 is FQNEAQ (reference sequence). The CDR3 consists of 12 residues. CDR3 loop: CASSWIRGAQYF. DNA of the CDR3: TGCGCCAGCAGCTGGATCCGCGGCGCCCAGTACTTC.

The chain combines TRBV7-9 with TRBJ1-1; D gene unclear. The germline gives CDR1 SEHNR, CDR2 FQNEAQ (reference sequence). Trimming cost V 0 bases and J 8 bases, with 4 bases left between them. This CDR3 is built from 11 residues. The CDR3 coding sequence is TGTGCCAGCAGCTTAGCCCCAGAAGCTTTCTTT. Protein product: CASSLAPEAFF.

This sequence joins TRBV9 and TRBJ2-5; perhaps TRBD2 as D (7 bases). This CDR3 comprises 16 residues. Germline CDR1 reads SGDLS; CDR2 reads YYNGEE. The V end lost 5 bases, the J end lost 4 bases, and 21 bases lay between the germline ends. Here the CDR3 DNA reads TGTGCCAGCAGTTCCAGTGCCGGGGGGCCAGGAGAGACCCAGTACTTC. Protein product: CASSSSAGGPGETQYF.

V gene TRBV15 combines with J gene TRBJ1-2, with D perhaps TRBD1 (6 bases). Germline V gene data show CDR1 as LNHNV and CDR2 as YYDKDF (reference sequence). V lost 1 base to trimming and J lost 5 bases, with 17 bases between them. This CDR3 spans 16 amino acids. The CDR3 bases are TGTGCCACCAGCAGAGTGGGAGCAGGGGCTGTGTATGGCTACACCTTC. It is translated as CATSRVGAGAVYGYTF.

Note on this clone: A junction end diverges from the germline sequence, so it may reflect a read error. The J gene is TRBJ2-5, the V gene TRBV7-7, with TRBD2 as a possible D gene (6 bases). The length of the CDR3 is 13 residues. CDR1 and CDR2 (germline): SSHAT, FNYEAQ (reference sequence). The CDR3 bases are TGTGCTAGCAGCTGGGGGGATGGAGAGACCCAGTACTTC. It is translated as CASSWGDGETQYF.

The chain links TRBV7-2 to TRBJ1-5; D gene ambiguous. Germline V gives CDR1 SGHTA, CDR2 FQGNSA. The CDR3 sequence is 14 residues long. V was shortened by 1 base and J by 5 bases, with 9 bases between the two germline ends. The CDR3 spells CASSLVVGYQPQHF. The CDR3 DNA reads as TGTGCCAGCAGCTTAGTGGTCGGTTATCAGCCCCAGCATTTT.

The V and J genes are TRBV5-1 and TRBJ1-2, with a possible D match to TRBD1 (5 bases). The CDR3 consists of 14 residues. The ends were cut back, 4 bases at V and 6 bases at J, with 16 bases in the middle. Germline-derived CDR1 and CDR2 are SGHRS and YFSETQ. The CDR3 DNA follows: TGCGCCAGCAGCACGGTCCCGGACACCAATGGCTACACCTTC. Translation gives CASSTVPDTNGYTF.

The chain employs TRBV4-1 and TRBJ1-2, with D possibly TRBD1 on 5 matching bases. Trimming shortened V by 1 base and J by 3 bases, and 9 bases separated the two germline ends. The length of the CDR3 is 14 residues. The germline V gene encodes CDR1 MGHRA and CDR2 YSYEKL. CDR3 protein: CASSQAAGYYGYTF. The CDR3 region has the DNA TGCGCCAGCAGCCAAGCGGCAGGGTACTATGGCTACACCTTC.

The gene calls are TRBV21-1 and TRBJ1-1. TRBV21-1 is noted as a pseudogene. This CDR3 is built from 14 residues. The CDR3 nucleotides are TGTGCCAGCAGCAAATTGGCGGAGAACACTGAAGCTTTCTTT. Amino acid sequence: CASSKLAENTEAFF.

This clone has more than one count but fewer than ten. The chain carries TRBV5-4 and TRBJ1-4; D unclear. Germline CDR1 and CDR2: SGHNT and YYREEE (reference sequence). CDR3 size: 14 residues. Deletions cut 0 bases from V and 4 bases from J, with 7 bases between. This CDR3 reads CASSLVQNNEKLFF. The DNA for the CDR3 is TGTGCCAGCAGCTTGGTCCAAAATAATGAAAAACTGTTTTTT.

Details on this clone: A read error may produce the germline difference seen at one junction end. V and J are TRBV7-9 and TRBJ2-5; no reliable D call. Germline assignment: CDR1 SEHNR and CDR2 FQNEAQ (reference sequence). CDR3 length: 12 residues. CDR3 amino acids: CSSSFLGETQYF. CDR3 sequence (DNA): TGTTCCAGCAGCTTCCTCGGAGAGACCCAGTACTTC.

The chain uses TRBV18 and TRBJ2-1; TRBD1 aligns across 8 bases. Trimming took 0 bases from V and 6 from J; bases not matched to a gene: 10. CDR1 is KGHSH, CDR2 LQKENI, per germline. This CDR3 is 17 amino acids long. The CDR3 DNA reads TGTGCCAGCTCACCACCAAATCCGGGACAGGCCCGCAATGAGCAGTTCTTC. Its translation is CASSPPNPGQARNEQFF. Full variable domain (missing parts from reference TRBV18 and TRBJ2-1): NAGVMQNPRHLVRRRGQEARLRCSPMKGHSHVYWYRQLPEEGLKFMVYLQKENIIDESGMPKERFSAEFPKEGPSILRIQQVVRGDSAAYFCASSPPNPGQARNEQFFGPGTRLTVL.

This clone was counted between two and nine times. The chain carries TRBV27 and TRBJ1-5, with 7 positions matching TRBD1. CDR1 is MNHEY and CDR2 is SMNVEV in the germline V gene (reference sequence). The CDR3 extends over 15 amino acids. V lost 1 base, J lost 6 bases, and 6 bases stayed unmatched. In DNA, the CDR3 is TGTGCCAGCAGTTTATACAGGGGTCAGGGTCAGCCCCAGCATTTT. It translates to CASSLYRGQGQPQHF.

This clone has a single count. The chain couples TRBV6-5 to TRBJ1-1; TRBD1 agrees at 10 bases. Germline CDR1 and CDR2: MNHEY and SVGAGI. The CDR3 has 15 amino acids. V lost 2 bases to trimming and J lost 7 bases; unmatched junction nucleotides: 7. The CDR3, as DNA: TGTGCCAGCAGTTACACCCGGGACAGGGGACGTGAAGCTTTCTTT. This gives the protein CASSYTRDRGREAFF.

The chain couples TRBV28 to TRBJ2-7; D is unclear. Trimming pared 2 bases from V and 9 bases from J, leaving 20 bases between. Germline-derived CDR1 and CDR2 are MDHEN and SYDVKM. The CDR3 contains 15 residues. The CDR3 region has the DNA TGTGCCAGCAGTTTAGAGACCCTCCCACCCGAGGTGCAGTACTTC. Protein sequence: CASSLETLPPEVQYF.

The gene calls are TRBV11-2 and TRBJ2-3; TRBD2 matches 7 bases. With 5 bases clipped from V and 7 bases from J, the junction kept 9 bases outside the gene matches. Germline loops: CDR1 SGHAT, CDR2 FQNNGV. The CDR3 contains 14 residues. Written as DNA, the CDR3 is TGTGCCAGCAGCCGACCCGGCGGGAGTAATACGCAGTATTTT. Its protein product is CASSRPGGSNTQYF.